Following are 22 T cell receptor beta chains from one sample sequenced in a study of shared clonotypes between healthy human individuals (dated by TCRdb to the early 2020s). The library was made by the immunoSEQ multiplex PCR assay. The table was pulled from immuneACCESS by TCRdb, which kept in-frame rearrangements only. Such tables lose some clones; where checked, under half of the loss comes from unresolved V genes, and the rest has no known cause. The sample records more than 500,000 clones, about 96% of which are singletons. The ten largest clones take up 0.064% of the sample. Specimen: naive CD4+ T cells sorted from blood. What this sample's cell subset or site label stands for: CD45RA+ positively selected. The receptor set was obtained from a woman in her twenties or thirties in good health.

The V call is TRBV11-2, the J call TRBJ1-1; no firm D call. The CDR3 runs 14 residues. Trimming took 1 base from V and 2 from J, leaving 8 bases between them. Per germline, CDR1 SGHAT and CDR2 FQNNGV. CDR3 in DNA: TGTGCCAGCAGCTTAGTGGCCGGAAACACTGAAGCTTTCTTT. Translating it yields CASSLVAGNTEAFF.

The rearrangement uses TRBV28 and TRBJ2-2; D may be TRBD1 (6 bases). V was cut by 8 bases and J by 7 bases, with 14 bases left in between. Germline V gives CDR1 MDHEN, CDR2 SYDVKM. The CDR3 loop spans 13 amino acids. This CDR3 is CASVWGPGGELFF. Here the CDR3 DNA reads TGTGCCAGCGTGTGGGGGCCCGGCGGGGAGCTGTTTTTT.

CDR3 coding DNA: TGCGCCAGCAGCTTGGGGTCCTACACAGATACGCAGTATTTT. Translating it yields CASSLGSYTDTQYF. This chain uses TRBV5-1 with TRBJ2-3; D remains ambiguous. V lost 0 bases and J lost 2, with 7 bases in between. The CDR3 is made up of 14 amino acids. Germline V gene lookup returns CDR1 SGHRS and CDR2 YFSETQ.

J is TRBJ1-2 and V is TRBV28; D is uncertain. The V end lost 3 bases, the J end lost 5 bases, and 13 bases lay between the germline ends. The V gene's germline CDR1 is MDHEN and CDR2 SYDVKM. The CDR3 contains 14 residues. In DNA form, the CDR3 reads TGTGCCAGCAGTTTGAGCTCCCTGCCTTATGGCTACACCTTC. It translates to CASSLSSLPYGYTF.

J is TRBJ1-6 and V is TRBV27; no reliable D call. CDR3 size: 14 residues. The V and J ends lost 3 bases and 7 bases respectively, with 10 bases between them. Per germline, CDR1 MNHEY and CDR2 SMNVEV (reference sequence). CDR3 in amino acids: CASSLAGGNSPLHF. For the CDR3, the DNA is TGTGCCAGCAGTTTGGCTGGTGGGAATTCACCCCTCCACTTT.

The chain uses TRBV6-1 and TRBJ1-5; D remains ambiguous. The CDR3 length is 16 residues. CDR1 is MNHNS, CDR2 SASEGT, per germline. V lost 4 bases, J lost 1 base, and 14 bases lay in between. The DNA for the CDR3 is TGTGCCAGCAGTGCACATGAATGGGAGAGCAATCAGCCCCAGCATTTT. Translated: CASSAHEWESNQPQHF.

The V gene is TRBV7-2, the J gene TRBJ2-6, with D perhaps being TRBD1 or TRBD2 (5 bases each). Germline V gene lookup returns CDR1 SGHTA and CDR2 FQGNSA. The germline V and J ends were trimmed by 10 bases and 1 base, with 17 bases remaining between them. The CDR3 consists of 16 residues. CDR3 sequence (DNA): TGTGCCAATTACGGGGCAATCACTTCTGGGGCCAACGTCCTGACTTTC. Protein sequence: CANYGAITSGANVLTF.

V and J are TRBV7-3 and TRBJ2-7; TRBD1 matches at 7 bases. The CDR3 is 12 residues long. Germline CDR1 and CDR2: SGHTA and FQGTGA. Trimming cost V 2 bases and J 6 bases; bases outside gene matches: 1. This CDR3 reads CASSLSGGEQYF. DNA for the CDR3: TGTGCCAGCAGCTTATCAGGGGGCGAGCAGTACTTC.

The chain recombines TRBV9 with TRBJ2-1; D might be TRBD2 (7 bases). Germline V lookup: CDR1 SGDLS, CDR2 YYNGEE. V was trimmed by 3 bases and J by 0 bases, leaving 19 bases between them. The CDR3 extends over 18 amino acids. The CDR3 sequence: CASSAEGGQGHSYNEQFF. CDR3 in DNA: TGTGCCAGCAGCGCTGAGGGAGGGCAGGGGCACTCCTACAATGAGCAGTTCTTC.

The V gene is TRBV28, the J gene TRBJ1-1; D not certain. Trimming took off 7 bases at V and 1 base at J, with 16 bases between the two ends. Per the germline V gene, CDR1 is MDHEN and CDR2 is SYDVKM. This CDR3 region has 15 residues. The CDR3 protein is CASIRLSGPNTEAFF. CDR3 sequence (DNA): TGTGCCAGCATCCGCTTGTCAGGACCGAACACTGAAGCTTTCTTT.

CDR3 in amino acids: CASSRLTVNTEAFF. The CDR3, as DNA: TGTGCCAGCAGCCGTTTGACAGTGAACACTGAAGCTTTCTTT. V gene TRBV7-9 combines with J gene TRBJ1-1, with D maybe TRBD1 (5 bases). With 5 bases removed from V and 0 bases from J, the gap between germline ends came to 10 bases. Germline V lookup: CDR1 SEHNR, CDR2 FQNEAQ (reference sequence). The CDR3 length is 14 residues.

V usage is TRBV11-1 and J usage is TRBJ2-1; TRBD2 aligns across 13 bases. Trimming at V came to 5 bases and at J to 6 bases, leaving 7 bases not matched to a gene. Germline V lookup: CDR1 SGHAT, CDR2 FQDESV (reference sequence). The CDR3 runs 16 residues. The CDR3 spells CASSRLAGGAGNEQFF. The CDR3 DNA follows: TGTGCCAGCAGCCGACTAGCGGGGGGAGCGGGCAATGAGCAGTTCTTC.

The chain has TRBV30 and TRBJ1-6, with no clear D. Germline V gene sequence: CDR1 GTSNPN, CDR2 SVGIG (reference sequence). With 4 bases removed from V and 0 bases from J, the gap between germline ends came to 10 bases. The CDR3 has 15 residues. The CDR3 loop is CAWTQWSSYNSPLHF. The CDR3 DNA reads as TGTGCCTGGACTCAATGGAGCTCCTATAATTCACCCCTCCACTTT.

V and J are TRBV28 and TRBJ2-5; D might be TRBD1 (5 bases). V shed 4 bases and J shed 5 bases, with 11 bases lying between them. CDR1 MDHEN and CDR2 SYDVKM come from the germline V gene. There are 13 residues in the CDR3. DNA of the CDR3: TGTGCCAGCAGTTCCAGACAGACGGAGACCCAGTACTTC. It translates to CASSSRQTETQYF.

CDR3 residues: CSVAEGDGSNEQFF. Here the CDR3 DNA reads TGCAGCGTCGCAGAGGGGGATGGTAGCAATGAGCAGTTCTTC. The chain couples TRBV29-1 to TRBJ2-1, with D tentatively TRBD1 (6 bases). The CDR3 consists of 14 residues. V lost 6 bases to trimming and J lost 6 bases, with 18 bases between them. The germline CDR1 and CDR2 sequences are SQVTM and ANQGSEA.

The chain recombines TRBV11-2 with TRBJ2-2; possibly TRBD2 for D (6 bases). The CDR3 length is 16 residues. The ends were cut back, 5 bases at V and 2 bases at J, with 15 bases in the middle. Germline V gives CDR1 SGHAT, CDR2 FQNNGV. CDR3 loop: CASSPYVGGNTGELFF. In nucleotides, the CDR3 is TGTGCCAGCAGCCCGTACGTCGGGGGTAACACCGGGGAGCTGTTTTTT.

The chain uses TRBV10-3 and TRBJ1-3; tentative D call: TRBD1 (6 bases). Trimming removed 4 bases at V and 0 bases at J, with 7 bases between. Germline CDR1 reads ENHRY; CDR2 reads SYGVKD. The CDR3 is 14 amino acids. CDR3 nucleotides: TGTGCCATCAGTGGGACAGTCTCTGGAAACACCATATATTTT. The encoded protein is CAISGTVSGNTIYF.

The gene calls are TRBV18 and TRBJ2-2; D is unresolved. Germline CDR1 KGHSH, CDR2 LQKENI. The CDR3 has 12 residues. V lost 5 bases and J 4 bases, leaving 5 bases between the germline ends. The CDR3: CASSYSTGELFF. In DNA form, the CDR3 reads TGTGCCAGCTCATACAGCACCGGGGAGCTGTTTTTT.

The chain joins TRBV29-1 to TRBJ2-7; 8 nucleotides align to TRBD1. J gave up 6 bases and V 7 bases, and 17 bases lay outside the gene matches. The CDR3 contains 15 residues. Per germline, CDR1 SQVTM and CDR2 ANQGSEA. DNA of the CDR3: TGCAGCGCCATGAAGCCGGGAACAGGGGGTCTCGAGCAGTACTTC. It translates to CSAMKPGTGGLEQYF.

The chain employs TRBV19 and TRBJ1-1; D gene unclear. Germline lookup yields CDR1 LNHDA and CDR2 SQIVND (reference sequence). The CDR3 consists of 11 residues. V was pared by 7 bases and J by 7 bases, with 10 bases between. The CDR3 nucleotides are TGTGCCAGTAAGGTGGGCGATGAAGCTTTCTTT. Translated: CASKVGDEAFF.

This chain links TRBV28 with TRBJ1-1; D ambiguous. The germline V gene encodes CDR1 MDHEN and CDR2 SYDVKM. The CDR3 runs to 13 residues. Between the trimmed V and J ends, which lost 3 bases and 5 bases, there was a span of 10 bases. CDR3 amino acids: CASSFERRTEAFF. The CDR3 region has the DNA TGTGCCAGCAGTTTCGAGAGGAGGACTGAAGCTTTCTTT.

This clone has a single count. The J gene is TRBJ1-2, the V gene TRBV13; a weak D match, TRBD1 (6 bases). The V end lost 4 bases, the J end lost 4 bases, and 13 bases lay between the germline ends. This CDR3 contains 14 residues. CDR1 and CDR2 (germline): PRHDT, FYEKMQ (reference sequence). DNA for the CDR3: TGTGCCAGCAGCTCCACCACAGGGATCTATGGCTACACCTTC. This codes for CASSSTTGIYGYTF.